The 24 T cell receptor beta chains in this list originate from one sample, sequenced in a study of breast tumors, draining lymph nodes, adjacent tissues. TCRdb re-called the multiplex PCR reads through MiXCR, storing one row per CDR3 protein. The sample lists 20,000 or so distinct CDR3 sequences, roughly 44% seen once, with 15% to 25% in the top ten. Source material: breast tumor tissue. The receptors here all came from a female donor with breast cancer. Some clones in this sample may be carry-over from other donors' samples.

This clonotype was recorded many times. V and J are TRBV30 and TRBJ2-2, with D unclear. Germline V CDR1 and CDR2: GTSNPN, SVGIG (reference sequence). The CDR3 contains 12 residues. Trimming stripped 2 bases from V and 7 bases from J, with 8 bases between. The CDR3 nucleotides are TGTGCCTGGAGTCCCTCGGGCGGGGAGCTGTTTTTT. Protein: CAWSPSGGELFF.

J is TRBJ1-6 and V is TRBV4-3; D ambiguous. CDR1 is LGHNA, CDR2 YSLEER, per germline. V was shortened by 1 base and J by 12 bases, with 7 bases between the two germline ends. The CDR3 is made up of 12 amino acids. CDR3 in amino acids: CASSQVGLPLHF. The CDR3 DNA follows: TGCGCCAGCAGCCAAGTGGGTTTACCCCTCCACTTT.

By share, this clonotype counts as medium-sized. The gene calls are TRBV7-8 and TRBJ1-5, with TRBD1 matching 7 bases. V lost 5 bases and J lost 2; bases outside the gene matches: 3. From germline, CDR1 is SGHVS and CDR2 FQNEAQ. The CDR3 runs to 14 residues. This CDR3 is CASSPGTGNQPQHF. DNA for the CDR3: TGTGCCAGCAGCCCGGGGACAGGCAATCAGCCCCAGCATTTT.

This clonotype occurred a few times. The gene calls are TRBV20-1 and TRBJ2-1, with 13 bases matching TRBD2. With V trimmed by 3 bases and J by 7 bases, 3 bases remained unmatched. Germline loops: CDR1 DFQATT, CDR2 SNEGSKA (reference sequence). The CDR3 has 14 residues. DNA for the CDR3: TGCAGTGCTAGGTGGACTAGCGGGAGAAATGAGCAGTTCTTC. This gives the protein CSARWTSGRNEQFF.

This clonotype was found many times. The V gene is TRBV12-3 or TRBV12-4, the J gene TRBJ2-1, with 8 bases matching TRBD2. The CDR3 runs 12 residues. J gave up 13 bases and V 4 bases, and 6 bases lay outside the gene matches. The CDR3 loop is CASSSHAGGQFF. For the CDR3, the DNA is TGTGCCAGCAGTTCGCATGCGGGAGGACAGTTCTTC.

This clonotype showed up just once. The chain joins TRBV6-1 to TRBJ2-7; D unresolved. The CDR3 is 12 residues long. Trimming shortened V by 5 bases and J by 1 base, and 6 bases separated the two germline ends. Germline CDR1 and CDR2: MNHNS and SASEGT. The CDR3 is CASSFTSYEQYF. As DNA, the CDR3 is TGTGCCAGCAGTTTTACATCCTACGAGCAGTACTTC.

This clonotype is judged medium-sized. The CDR3, as DNA: TGTGCCAGCAGGACAGTTAGCAGGGAAAATGAAAAACTGTTTTTT. Its protein product is CASRTVSRENEKLFF. The J gene is TRBJ1-4, the V gene TRBV6-5, with a weak D call TRBD1 (5 bases). The V end lost 6 bases, the J end lost 5 bases, and 16 bases lay between the germline ends. The CDR3 extends over 15 amino acids. Per germline, CDR1 MNHEY and CDR2 SVGAGI.

In this sample, this clonotype turned up once. The V gene is TRBV7-2, the J gene TRBJ2-7; a possible D gene is TRBD2 (5 bases). Germline values: CDR1 SGHTA, CDR2 FQGNSA. The V end lost 1 base, the J end lost 3 bases, and 10 bases lay between the germline ends. The CDR3 is 14 amino acids. The CDR3 DNA sequence: TGTGCCAGCAGCTTAGAACGGACTCACTACGAGCAGTACTTC. Protein product: CASSLERTHYEQYF.

This clonotype occurred many times. The CDR3 loop is CASSESPRGGGELFF. The CDR3, as DNA: TGTGCCAGCAGTGAATCTCCCAGGGGGGGCGGGGAGCTGTTTTTT. The rearrangement uses TRBV25-1 and TRBJ2-2, with D perhaps being TRBD1 or TRBD2 (7 bases each). The CDR3 is made up of 15 amino acids. Germline lookup yields CDR1 MGHDK and CDR2 SYGVNS. Trimming cost V 1 base and J 7 bases, with 13 bases left between them. Variable domain in full (rest from reference TRBV25-1 and TRBJ2-2): EADIYQTPRYLVIGTGKKITLECSQTMGHDKMYWYQQDPGMELHLIHYSYGVNSTEKGDLSSESTVSRIRTEHFPLTLESARPSHTSQYLCASSESPRGGGELFFGEGSRLTVL.

By share, this clonotype ranks as medium-sized. This chain uses TRBV5-1 with TRBJ2-7; TRBD1 agrees at 9 bases. The germline gives CDR1 SGHRS, CDR2 YFSETQ. The V segment lost 3 bases and the J segment 2 bases; nucleotides outside the gene matches: 6. The CDR3 sequence is 15 residues long. The CDR3 DNA sequence: TGCGCCAGCAGCTCATCGGACAGGGGCCCCTACGAGCAGTACTTC. It codes for CASSSSDRGPYEQYF.

This clonotype was counted at least ten times. The chain carries TRBV7-2 and TRBJ2-1, with TRBD2 matching 7 bases. Germline values: CDR1 SGHTA, CDR2 FQGNSA. Unmatched junction bases numbered 8, after V lost 5 bases and J lost 4 bases. This CDR3 comprises 15 residues. CDR3 amino acids: CASSPPQAGYNEQFF. The CDR3, as DNA: TGTGCCAGCAGCCCCCCACAAGCGGGGTACAATGAGCAGTTCTTC.

The chain joins TRBV9 to TRBJ2-1; 9 bases line up with TRBD2. The junction had 5 bases not matched to a gene; V was cut back by 2 bases and J by 8 bases. The CDR3 totals 14 residues. CDR1 is SGDLS and CDR2 is YYNGEE in the germline V gene. The CDR3 coding sequence is TGTGCCAGCAGCGTTAATAGCGGGAGCGATGAGCAGTTCTTC. As protein: CASSVNSGSDEQFF. Full variable domain (outside the CDR3, taken from reference TRBV9 and TRBJ2-1): DSGVTQTPKHLITATGQRVTLRCSPRSGDLSVYWYQQSLDQGLQFLIQYYNGEERAKGNILERFSAQQFPDLHSELNLSSLELGDSALYFCASSVNSGSDEQFFGPGTRLTVL.

The sample holds one count of this clonotype. Since a much larger clone is just one base distant, this may be a read error. The chain is built from TRBV9 and TRBJ2-1; D remains ambiguous. Per germline, CDR1 SGDLS and CDR2 YYNGEE. This CDR3 spans 15 amino acids. Written as DNA, the CDR3 is TGTGCCAGCAGCGTAACCACTGGCCCCAGCAATGAGCCGTTCTTC. Translating gives CASSVTTGPSNEPFF.

The chain carries TRBV2 and TRBJ2-2; D is perhaps TRBD1 (6 bases). The CDR3 has 15 amino acids. Germline V gene data show CDR1 as SNHLY and CDR2 as FYNNEI. V gave up 7 bases and J gave up 0 bases, with 12 bases separating them. CDR3 nucleotides: TGTGCCAGCAAGCCGGGGACATCGAACACCGGGGAGCTGTTTTTT. This encodes CASKPGTSNTGELFF.

Within the sample, this clonotype is medium-sized (0.01 to 0.1%). The chain links TRBV24-1 to TRBJ2-3, with 9 positions matching TRBD2. Trimming took 4 bases from V and 1 from J; bases not matched to a gene: 5. The CDR3 consists of 16 residues. Germline-derived CDR1 and CDR2 are KGHDR and SFDVKD. The chain's CDR3 is CATSDQGLAGTDTQYF. CDR3 nucleotide sequence: TGTGCCACCAGTGACCAGGGACTAGCAGGCACAGATACGCAGTATTTT.

This clonotype was recorded many times. The chain recombines TRBV3-1 with TRBJ2-5; D is ambiguous. The V gene lost 4 bases and the J gene lost 6 bases, with 6 bases spanning the gap. The germline gives CDR1 LGHDT, CDR2 YNNKEL (reference sequence). This CDR3 comprises 11 residues. For the CDR3, the DNA is TGTGCCAGCAGCCTTCAGAAGACCCAGTACTTC. It specifies CASSLQKTQYF.

The gene calls are TRBV20-1 and TRBJ2-1; D unresolved. Trimming pared 0 bases from V and 2 bases from J, leaving 11 bases between. The CDR3 consists of 15 residues. Per germline, CDR1 DFQATT and CDR2 SNEGSKA (reference sequence). CDR3 protein: CSARDGTDTYNEQFF. CDR3 bases: TGCAGTGCTAGAGATGGAACTGATACCTACAATGAGCAGTTCTTC.

This sequence joins TRBV18 and TRBJ1-6; D gene uncertain. Germline V gives CDR1 KGHSH, CDR2 LQKENI. V lost 5 bases to trimming and J lost 7 bases, with 15 bases between them. CDR3 length: 15 amino acids. The CDR3 DNA is TGTGCCAGCTCAGCGCGGTCCCCTGGGAATTCACCCCTCCACTTT. It encodes CASSARSPGNSPLHF.

There are many counts of this clonotype. V is TRBV12-3 or TRBV12-4 and J is TRBJ2-2; D remains ambiguous. This CDR3 region has 10 residues. Trimming removed 5 bases from V and 9 bases from J, with 4 bases in between. CDR3 sequence reads: CASSRRELFF. The CDR3 nucleotides are TGTGCCAGCAGTCGAAGGGAGCTGTTTTTT.

This clonotype came up a few times. This chain connects TRBV12-3 or TRBV12-4 to TRBJ2-1; tentative D call: TRBD1 (6 bases). This CDR3 contains 14 residues. V was pared by 3 bases and J by 4 bases, with 10 bases between. CDR3 nucleotide sequence: TGTGCCAGCAGTTTTGGGGGCGCTTACAATGAGCAGTTCTTC. Amino acids: CASSFGGAYNEQFF.

This clonotype was picked up one time. A read error may produce the germline difference seen at one junction end. This rearrangement joins TRBV6-5 to TRBJ2-7; D gene ambiguous. Germline V gives CDR1 MNHEY, CDR2 SVGAGI. There are 15 residues in the CDR3. The CDR3, as DNA: TGTGCCAGCAGTTACTCTAGACACCTCTCCTACGGGCAGTACTTC. Residues: CASSYSRHLSYGQYF.

The chain uses TRBV20-1 and TRBJ2-2; 13 bases are a match to TRBD2. The CDR3 contains 16 residues. V trimming: 5 bases; J trimming: 2 bases; junction bases outside the gene matches: 5. The germline V gene has CDR1 DFQATT and CDR2 SNEGSKA (reference sequence). The chain's CDR3 is CSARTSGSPNTGELFF. The CDR3 coding sequence is TGCAGTGCTCGGACTAGCGGGAGCCCTAACACCGGGGAGCTGTTTTTT.

This clonotype was detected ten times or more. This rearrangement joins TRBV7-3 to TRBJ2-7; 9 bases are a match to TRBD2. Germline V lookup: CDR1 SGHTA, CDR2 FQGTGA. After removal of 5 bases from V and 4 bases from J, the junction contained 6 bases not matched to a gene. The CDR3 extends over 14 amino acids. The CDR3 sequence: CASSDSGSWYEQYF. The CDR3 DNA reads as TGTGCCAGCAGCGATAGCGGGAGCTGGTACGAGCAGTACTTC.

In its sample, this clonotype was seen a few times. The chain is built from TRBV20-1 and TRBJ2-1, with D hard to call. Trimming removed 0 bases at V and 3 bases at J, with 3 bases between. Germline CDR1 DFQATT, CDR2 SNEGSKA (reference sequence). CDR3 length equals 12 residues. The CDR3 loop is CSAREDYNEQFF. CDR3 DNA sequence: TGCAGTGCTAGAGAGGACTACAATGAGCAGTTCTTC.